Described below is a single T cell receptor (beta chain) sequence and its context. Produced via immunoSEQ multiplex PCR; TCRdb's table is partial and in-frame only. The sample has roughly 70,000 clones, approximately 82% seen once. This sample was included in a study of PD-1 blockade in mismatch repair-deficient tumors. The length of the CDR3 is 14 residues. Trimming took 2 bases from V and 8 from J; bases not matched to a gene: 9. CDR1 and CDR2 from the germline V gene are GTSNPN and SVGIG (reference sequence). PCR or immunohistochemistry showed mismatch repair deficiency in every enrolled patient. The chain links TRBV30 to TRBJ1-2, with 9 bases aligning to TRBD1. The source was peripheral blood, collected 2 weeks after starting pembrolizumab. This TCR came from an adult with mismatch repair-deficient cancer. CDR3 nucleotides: TGTGCCTGGAGTCGACAGGGGGTTGGAGTCGGCTACACCTTC. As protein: CAWSRQGVGVGYTF.